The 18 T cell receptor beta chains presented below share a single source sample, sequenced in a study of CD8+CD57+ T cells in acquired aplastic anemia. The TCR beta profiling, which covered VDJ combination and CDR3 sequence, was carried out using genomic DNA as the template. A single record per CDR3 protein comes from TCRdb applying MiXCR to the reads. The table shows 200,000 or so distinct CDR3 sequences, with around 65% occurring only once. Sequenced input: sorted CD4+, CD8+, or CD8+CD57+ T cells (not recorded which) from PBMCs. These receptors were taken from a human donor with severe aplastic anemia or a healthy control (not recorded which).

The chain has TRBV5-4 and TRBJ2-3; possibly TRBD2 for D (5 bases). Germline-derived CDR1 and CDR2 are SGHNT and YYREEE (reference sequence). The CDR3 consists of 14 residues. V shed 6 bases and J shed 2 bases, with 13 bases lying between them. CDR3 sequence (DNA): TGTGCCAGCACCCAGACTACACTCACAGATACGCAGTATTTT. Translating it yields CASTQTTLTDTQYF.

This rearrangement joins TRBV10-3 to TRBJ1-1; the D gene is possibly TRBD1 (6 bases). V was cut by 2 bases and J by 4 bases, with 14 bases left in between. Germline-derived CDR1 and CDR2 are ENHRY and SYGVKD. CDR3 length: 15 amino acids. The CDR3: CAISEGQGRSTEAFF. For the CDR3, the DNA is TGTGCCATCAGTGAGGGTCAGGGGAGGAGCACTGAAGCTTTCTTT.

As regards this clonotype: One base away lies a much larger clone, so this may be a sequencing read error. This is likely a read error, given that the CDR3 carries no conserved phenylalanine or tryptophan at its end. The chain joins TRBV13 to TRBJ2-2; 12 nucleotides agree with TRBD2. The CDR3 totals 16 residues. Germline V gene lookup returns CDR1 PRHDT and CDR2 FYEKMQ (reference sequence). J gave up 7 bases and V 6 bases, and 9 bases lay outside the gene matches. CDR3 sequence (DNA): TGTGCCAGCAGAGCCCCTAGCGGGGGGGCCGTCGGGGAGCTGTTTCTT. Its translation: CASRAPSGGAVGELFL.

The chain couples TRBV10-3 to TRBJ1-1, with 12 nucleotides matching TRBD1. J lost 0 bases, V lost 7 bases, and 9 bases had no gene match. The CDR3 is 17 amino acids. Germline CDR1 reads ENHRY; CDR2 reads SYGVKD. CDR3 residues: CAIKPGQGAFMNTEAFF. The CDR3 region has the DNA TGTGCCATCAAGCCGGGACAGGGGGCCTTCATGAACACTGAAGCTTTCTTT.

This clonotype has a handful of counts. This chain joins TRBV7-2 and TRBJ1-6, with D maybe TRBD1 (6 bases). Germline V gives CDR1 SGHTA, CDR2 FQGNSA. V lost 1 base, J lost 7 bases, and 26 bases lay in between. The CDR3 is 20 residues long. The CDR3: CASSLGFSRTTGQKNSPLHF. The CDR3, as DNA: TGTGCCAGCAGCTTAGGTTTTAGTCGTACGACCGGACAGAAGAATTCACCCCTCCACTTT.

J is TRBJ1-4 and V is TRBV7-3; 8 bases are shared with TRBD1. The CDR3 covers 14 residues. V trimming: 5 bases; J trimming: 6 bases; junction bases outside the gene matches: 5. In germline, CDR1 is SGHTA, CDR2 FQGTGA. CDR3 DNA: TGTGCCAGCAGCCAAACAGGGGGTGATGAAAAACTGTTTTTT. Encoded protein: CASSQTGGDEKLFF. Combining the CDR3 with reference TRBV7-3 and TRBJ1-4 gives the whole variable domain GAGVSQTPSNKVTEKGKYVELRCDPISGHTALYWYRQSLGQGPEFLIYFQGTGAADDSGLPNDRFFAVRPEGSVSTLKIQRTERGDSAVYLCASSQTGGDEKLFFGSGTQLSVL.

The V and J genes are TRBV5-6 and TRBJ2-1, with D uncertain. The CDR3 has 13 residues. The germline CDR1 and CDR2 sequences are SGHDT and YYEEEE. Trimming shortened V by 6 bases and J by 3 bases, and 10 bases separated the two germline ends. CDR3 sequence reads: CASTPKVYNEQFF. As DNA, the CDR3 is TGTGCCAGCACCCCTAAGGTCTACAATGAGCAGTTCTTC. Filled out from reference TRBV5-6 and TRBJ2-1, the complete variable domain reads DAGVTQSPTHLIKTRGQQVTLRCSPKSGHDTVSWYQQALGQGPQFIFQYYEEEERQRGNFPDRFSGHQFPNYSSELNVNALLLGDSALYLCASTPKVYNEQFFGPGTRLTVL.

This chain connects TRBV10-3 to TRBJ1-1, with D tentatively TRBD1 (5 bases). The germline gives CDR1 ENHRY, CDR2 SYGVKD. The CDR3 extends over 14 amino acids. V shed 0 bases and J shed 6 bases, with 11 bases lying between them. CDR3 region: CAISESLGLAEAFF. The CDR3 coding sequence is TGTGCCATCAGTGAGTCCCTGGGGCTGGCTGAAGCTTTCTTT.

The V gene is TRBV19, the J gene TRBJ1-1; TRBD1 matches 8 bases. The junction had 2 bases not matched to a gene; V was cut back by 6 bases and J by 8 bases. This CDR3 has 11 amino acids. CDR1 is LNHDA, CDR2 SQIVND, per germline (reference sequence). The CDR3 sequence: CASRRDREAFF. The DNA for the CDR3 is TGTGCCAGTAGGAGGGACAGGGAAGCTTTCTTT.

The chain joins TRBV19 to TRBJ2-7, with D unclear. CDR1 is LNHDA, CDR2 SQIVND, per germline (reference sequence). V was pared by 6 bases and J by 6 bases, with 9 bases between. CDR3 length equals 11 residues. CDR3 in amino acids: CASRGISEQYF. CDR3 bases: TGTGCCAGTAGGGGGATAAGCGAGCAGTACTTC.

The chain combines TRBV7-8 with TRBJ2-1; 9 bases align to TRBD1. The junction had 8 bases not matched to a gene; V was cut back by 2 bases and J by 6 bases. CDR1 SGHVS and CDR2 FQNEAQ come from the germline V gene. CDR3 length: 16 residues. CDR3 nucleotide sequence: TGTGCCAGCAGCTTACAACCTCCGGGACAGGGCAATGAGCAGTTCTTC. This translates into CASSLQPPGQGNEQFF.

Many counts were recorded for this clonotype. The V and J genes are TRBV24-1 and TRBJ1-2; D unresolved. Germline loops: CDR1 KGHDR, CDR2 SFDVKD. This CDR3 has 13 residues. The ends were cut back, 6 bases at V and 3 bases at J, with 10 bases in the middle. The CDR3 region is CATSIGPDYGYTF. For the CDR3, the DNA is TGTGCCACCAGTATAGGTCCCGACTATGGCTACACCTTC.

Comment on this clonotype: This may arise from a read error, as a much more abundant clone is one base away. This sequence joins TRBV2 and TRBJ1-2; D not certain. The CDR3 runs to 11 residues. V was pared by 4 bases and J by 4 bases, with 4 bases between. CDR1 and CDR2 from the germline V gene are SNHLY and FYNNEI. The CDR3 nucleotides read TGTGCCAGCAGTGTAGGCTATGGCTACACCTTC. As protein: CASSVGYGYTF.

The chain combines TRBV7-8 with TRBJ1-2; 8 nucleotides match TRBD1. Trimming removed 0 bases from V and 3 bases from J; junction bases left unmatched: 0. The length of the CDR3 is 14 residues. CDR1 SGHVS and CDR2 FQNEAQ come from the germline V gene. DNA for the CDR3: TGTGCCAGCAGCTTAGCGACAGGGGACTATGGCTACACCTTC. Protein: CASSLATGDYGYTF.

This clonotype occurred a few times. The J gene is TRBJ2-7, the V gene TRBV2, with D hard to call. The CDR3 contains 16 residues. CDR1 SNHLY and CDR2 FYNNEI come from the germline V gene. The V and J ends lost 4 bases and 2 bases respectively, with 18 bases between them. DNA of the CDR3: TGTGCCAGCAGTGTCCCCCCGGCCACGTACGCCTACGAGCAGTACTTC. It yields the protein CASSVPPATYAYEQYF.

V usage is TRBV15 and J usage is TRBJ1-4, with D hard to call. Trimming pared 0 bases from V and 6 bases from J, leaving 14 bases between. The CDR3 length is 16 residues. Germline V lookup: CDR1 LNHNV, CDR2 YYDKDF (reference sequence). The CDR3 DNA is TGTGCCACCAGCAGAGATAGGGAACAGCGGGATGAAAAACTGTTTTTT. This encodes CATSRDREQRDEKLFF.

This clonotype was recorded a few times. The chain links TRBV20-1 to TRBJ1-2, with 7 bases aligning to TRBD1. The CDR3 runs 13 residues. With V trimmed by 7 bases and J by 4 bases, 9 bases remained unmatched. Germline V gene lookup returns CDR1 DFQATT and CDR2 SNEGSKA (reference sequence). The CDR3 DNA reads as TGCAGTGTCAATGTGGACAGGCGCTATGGCTACACCTTC. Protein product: CSVNVDRRYGYTF.

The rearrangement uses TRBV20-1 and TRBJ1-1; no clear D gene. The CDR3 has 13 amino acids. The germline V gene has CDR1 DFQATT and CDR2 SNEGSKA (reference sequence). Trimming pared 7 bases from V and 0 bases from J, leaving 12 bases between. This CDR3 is CSVRANMNTEAFF. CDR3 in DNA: TGCAGTGTTAGGGCAAATATGAACACTGAAGCTTTCTTT.